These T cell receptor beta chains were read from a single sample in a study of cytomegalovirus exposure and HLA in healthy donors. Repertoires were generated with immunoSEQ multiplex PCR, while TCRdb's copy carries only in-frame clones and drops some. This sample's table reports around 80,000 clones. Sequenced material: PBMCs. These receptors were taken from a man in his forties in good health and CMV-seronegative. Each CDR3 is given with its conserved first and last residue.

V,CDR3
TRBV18,CASSPGQRGYTF
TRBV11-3,CASSLDVAAEQYF
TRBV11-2,CASTTTASYSYEQYF
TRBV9,CASSLTGDEKLFF
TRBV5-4,CASSLTGETQYF
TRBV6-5,CASSIRGNEQFF
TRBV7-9,CASSDAGTPTQYF
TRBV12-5,CASGLAGLAGAEQYF
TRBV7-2,CASSTPGLIGVGELFF
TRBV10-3,CAISESGTSLNTGELFF
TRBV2,CASSEARQYNEKLFF
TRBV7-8,CASSSQPFRPGTNEQFF
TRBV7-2,CASSLVSGTNPLWEQYF
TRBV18,CASSPKPTGNGETQYF
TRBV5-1,CASSTGTDWGGLSEAFF
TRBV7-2,CASSLAIAGVGELFF
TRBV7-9,CASSPEGNTEAFF
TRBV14,CASSQAGGSQYF
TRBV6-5,CASSSSGGDQETQYF
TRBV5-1,CASSLGGGGSYNEQFF
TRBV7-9,CASSLVATGAGELFF
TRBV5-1,CASSPGQGRNTGELFF
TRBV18,CASSPGPNEKLFF
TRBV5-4,CAGLAGGTDTQYF
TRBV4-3,CASSQDGPGWGGVTGELFF